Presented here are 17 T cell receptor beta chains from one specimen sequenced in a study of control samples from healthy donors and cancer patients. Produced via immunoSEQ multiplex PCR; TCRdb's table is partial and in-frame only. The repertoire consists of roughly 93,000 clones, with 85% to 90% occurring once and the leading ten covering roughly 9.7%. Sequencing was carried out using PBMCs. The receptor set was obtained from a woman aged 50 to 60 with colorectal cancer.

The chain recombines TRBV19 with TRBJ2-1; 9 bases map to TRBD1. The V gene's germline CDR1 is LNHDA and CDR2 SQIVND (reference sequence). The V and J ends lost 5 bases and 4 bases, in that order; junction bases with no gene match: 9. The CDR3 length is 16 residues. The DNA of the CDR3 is TGTGCCAGTAGTCCCCGGCCCGGGACAGGGTACAATGAGCAGTTCTTC. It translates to CASSPRPGTGYNEQFF. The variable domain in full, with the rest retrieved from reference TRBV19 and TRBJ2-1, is DGGITQSPKYLFRKEGQNVTLSCEQNLNHDAMYWYRQDPGQGLRLIYYSQIVNDFQKGDIAEGYSVSREKKESFPLTVTSAQKNPTAFYLCASSPRPGTGYNEQFFGPGTRLTVL.

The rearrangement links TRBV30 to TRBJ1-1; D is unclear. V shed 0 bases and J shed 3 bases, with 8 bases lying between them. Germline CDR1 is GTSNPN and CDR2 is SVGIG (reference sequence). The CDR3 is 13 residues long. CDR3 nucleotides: TGTGCCTGGAGTGTTTGGGTTGACACTGAAGCTTTCTTT. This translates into CAWSVWVDTEAFF.

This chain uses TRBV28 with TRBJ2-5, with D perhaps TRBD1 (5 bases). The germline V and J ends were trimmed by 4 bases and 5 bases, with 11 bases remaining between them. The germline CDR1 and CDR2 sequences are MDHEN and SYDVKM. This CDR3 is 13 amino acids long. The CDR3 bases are TGTGCCAGCAGTTCAGGACACGTGGAGACCCAGTACTTC. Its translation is CASSSGHVETQYF.

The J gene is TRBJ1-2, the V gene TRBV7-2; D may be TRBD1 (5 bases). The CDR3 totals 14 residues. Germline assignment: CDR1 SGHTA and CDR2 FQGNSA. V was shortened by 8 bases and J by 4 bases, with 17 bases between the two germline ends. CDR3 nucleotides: TGTGCCAGCCTGGGGCCAGGGTTGGTCTATGGCTACACCTTC. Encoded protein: CASLGPGLVYGYTF.

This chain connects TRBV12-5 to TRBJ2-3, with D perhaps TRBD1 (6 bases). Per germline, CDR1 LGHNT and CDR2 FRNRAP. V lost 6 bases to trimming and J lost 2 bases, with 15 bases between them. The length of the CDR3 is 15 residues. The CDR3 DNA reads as TGTGCTAGTGGACTCAGGGGAGACAACACAGATACGCAGTATTTT. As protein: CASGLRGDNTDTQYF.

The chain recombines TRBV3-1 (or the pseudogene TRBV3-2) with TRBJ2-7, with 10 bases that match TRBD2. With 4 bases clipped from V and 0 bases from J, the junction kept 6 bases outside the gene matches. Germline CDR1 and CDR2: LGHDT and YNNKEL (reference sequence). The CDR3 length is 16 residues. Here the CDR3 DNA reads TGTGCCAGCAGCCCGGGACTAGCGTCTAGCTCCTACGAGCAGTACGTC. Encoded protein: CASSPGLASSSYEQYV.

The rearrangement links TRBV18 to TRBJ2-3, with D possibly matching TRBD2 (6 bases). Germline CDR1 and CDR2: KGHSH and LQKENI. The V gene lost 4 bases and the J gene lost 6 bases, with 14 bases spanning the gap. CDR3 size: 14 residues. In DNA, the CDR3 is TGTGCCAGCTCACTTGGGACGGAGGGGGATACGCAGTATTTT. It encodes CASSLGTEGDTQYF.

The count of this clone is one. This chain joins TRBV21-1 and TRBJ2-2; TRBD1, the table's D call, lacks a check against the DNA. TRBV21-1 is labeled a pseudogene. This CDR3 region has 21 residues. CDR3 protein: CASSKRTGGSPSPTCTGELFF. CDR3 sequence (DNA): TGTGCCAGCAGCAAAAGGACAGGGGGATCCCCCAGCCCAACCTGCACCGGGGAGCTGTTTTTT.

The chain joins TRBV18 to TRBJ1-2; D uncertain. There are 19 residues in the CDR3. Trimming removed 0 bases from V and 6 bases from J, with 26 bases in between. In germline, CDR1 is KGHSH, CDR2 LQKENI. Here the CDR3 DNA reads TGTGCCAGCTCACCACCGCCGAATTTACAGACGACCGTTCGAGATGGCTACACCTTC. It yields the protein CASSPPPNLQTTVRDGYTF.

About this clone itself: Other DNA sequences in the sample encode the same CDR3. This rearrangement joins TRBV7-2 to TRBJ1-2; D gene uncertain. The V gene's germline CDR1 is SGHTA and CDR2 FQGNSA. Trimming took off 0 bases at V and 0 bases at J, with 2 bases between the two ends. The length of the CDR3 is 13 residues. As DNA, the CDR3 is TGTGCCAGCAGCTTAGCAGCTAACTATGGCTACACCTTC. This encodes CASSLAANYGYTF.

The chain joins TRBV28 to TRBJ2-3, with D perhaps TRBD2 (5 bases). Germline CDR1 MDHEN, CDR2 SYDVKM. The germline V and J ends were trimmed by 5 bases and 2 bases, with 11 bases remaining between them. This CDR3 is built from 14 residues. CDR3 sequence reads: CASSTPGSTDTQYF. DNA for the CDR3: TGTGCCAGCAGTACCCCGGGGTCCACAGATACGCAGTATTTT.

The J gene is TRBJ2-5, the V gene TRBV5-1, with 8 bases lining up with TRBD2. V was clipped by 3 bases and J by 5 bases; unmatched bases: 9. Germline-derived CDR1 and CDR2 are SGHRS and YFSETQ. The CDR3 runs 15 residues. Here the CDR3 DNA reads TGCGCCAGCAGCTCGGACGCGGGGGGCGAGGAGACCCAGTACTTC. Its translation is CASSSDAGGEETQYF.

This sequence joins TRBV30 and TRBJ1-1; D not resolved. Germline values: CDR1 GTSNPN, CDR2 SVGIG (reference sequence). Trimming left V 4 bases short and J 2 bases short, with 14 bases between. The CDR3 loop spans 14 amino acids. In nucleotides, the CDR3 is TGTGCCTGGAACTCCCCCGGCGGTAACACTGAAGCTTTCTTT. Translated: CAWNSPGGNTEAFF.

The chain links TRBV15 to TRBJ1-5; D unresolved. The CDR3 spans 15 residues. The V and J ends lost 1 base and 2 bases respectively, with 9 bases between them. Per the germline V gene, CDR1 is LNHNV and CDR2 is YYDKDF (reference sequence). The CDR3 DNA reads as TGTGCCACCAGCAGAGGGGGTATCGGCAATCAGCCCCAGCATTTT. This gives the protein CATSRGGIGNQPQHF.

CDR3 sequence: CSAPPEGSGTDTQYF. The CDR3 DNA is TGCAGCGCCCCGCCGGAGGGGTCTGGCACAGATACGCAGTATTTT. The J gene is TRBJ2-3, the V gene TRBV29-1; D is possibly TRBD2 (6 bases). Trimming shortened V by 7 bases and J by 1 base, and 18 bases separated the two germline ends. Germline CDR1 and CDR2: SQVTM and ANQGSEA. This CDR3 has 15 amino acids.

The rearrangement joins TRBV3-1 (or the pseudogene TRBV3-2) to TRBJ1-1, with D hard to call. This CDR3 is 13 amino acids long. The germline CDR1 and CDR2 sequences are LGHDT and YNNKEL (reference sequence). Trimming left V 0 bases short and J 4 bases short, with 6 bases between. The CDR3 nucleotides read TGTGCCAGCAGCCAAGACAGGTCCACTGAAGCTTTCTTT. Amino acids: CASSQDRSTEAFF.

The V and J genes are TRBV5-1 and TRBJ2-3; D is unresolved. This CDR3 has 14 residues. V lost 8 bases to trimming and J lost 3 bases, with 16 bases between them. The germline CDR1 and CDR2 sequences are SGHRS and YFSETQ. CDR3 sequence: CASRMADPTDTQYF. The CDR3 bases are TGCGCCAGTAGGATGGCAGACCCTACAGATACGCAGTATTTT.